This TCR beta chain derives from a study of regulatory T cells in long-lasting Graves disease (dated by TCRdb to the early 2020s). Regarding the research as a whole: Persistent Graves' disease was defined as antithyroid drug treatment for over 5 years with persistently positive TSH receptor autoantibodies. On average, persistent Graves' disease patients in the clinical cohort had been on antithyroid drugs for around ten years. This study used TCR sequencing and RNA sequencing of peripheral blood to compare persistent Graves' disease patients against newly diagnosed Graves' disease patients. A total of roughly 35 samples underwent TCR sequencing, from 13 patients with persistent Graves' disease and 20 patients with newly diagnosed Graves' disease. The study was conducted in China and was registered as a clinical trial. The paper as a whole reports these results and caveats: The authors acknowledged the small sample size as a limitation that may reduce accuracy. Persistent patients shared more public clonotypes among themselves (2,741) than newly diagnosed patients did (over 900). TRBV28, TRBJ1-2 and TRBJ2-5 were preferentially used in persistent disease, while TRBV20-1 and TRBJ2-1 were favored in newly diagnosed disease. Only peripheral blood was studied, because thyroid tissue, the primary lesion, was inaccessible. Lower TCR Shannon entropy and fewer highly expanded clones were observed in persistent Graves' disease patients than in newly diagnosed patients, which suggested clonal expansion. Only the TCR beta chain was sequenced and analyzed.

As concerns this clonotype: Its antigen is not yet known. The input lacks base qualities; no much larger clone sits a single base away.

The germline ends are 19 bases apart after V is trimmed by 8 bases and J by 0 bases. From the cysteine up to the phenylalanine, the CDR3 has a length of 16 residues. Here the CDR3 DNA is all that survives: 48 bases in frame from base 1. CDR1 and CDR2, per the germline V gene (reference sequence), are LNHDA and SQIVND. In light of the paper, this sample's time point label describes: persistent/refractory GD, antithyroid drugs over 5 years with positive TRAb. For both TCR sequencing and RNA sequencing, RNA was extracted from PBMCs in TRIzol. Graves' disease was diagnosed according to American Thyroid Association guidelines. Patients for the study were recruited at an endocrinology department in Xi'an, China. Each patient gave about 10 milliliters of peripheral blood, collected in an EDTA anticoagulant tube. PBMCs were isolated by Ficoll Paque Plus density gradient separation without further T cell sorting. An Agilent 2100 Bioanalyzer and agarose gel were used to check RNA quality, while a NanoDrop 2000 measured RNA concentration.

To prepare the library, multiplex PCR was applied. Sequencing instrument: Illumina HiSeq 4000. CDR3 regions were amplified by Arm-PCR with iRepertoire HTBI primers to construct TCR beta libraries. Gel purification was performed on PCR products prior to sequencing. Concerning the study's data processing: A total of 62 TRBV and under 15 TRBJ segments were identified across samples and were used for gene usage analysis of CDR3 amino acid clonotypes. Filtered high-quality paired reads were merged into contigs using COPE and FqMerger. BLAST was used to align contigs to the IMGT TRBV, TRBD and TRBJ reference genes, and CDR3 was defined following IMGT. Highly expanded clones were defined as clonotypes with a frequency above 0.1%. Shannon entropy was used to measure repertoire diversity, and the Gini coefficient was used to measure V-J evenness. A clonotype found in more than one individual was treated as public. The public reads were run again by TCRdb, first through fastp at Q25 and then through MiXCR, and only productive beta chains were kept. Rows matching on CDR3 protein sequence are summarized as one entry with the most common DNA and genes. These V and J calls originate from TCRdb's pipeline instead of the authors' own analysis. This sample holds a few hundred thousand distinct CDR3 sequences; about 25% were observed only once. Jointly, the top ten make up about 26% of the sample.

Recombination joined TRBV19 with TRBJ1-2; the D gene cannot be named for sure. Material: peripheral blood mononuclear cells (PBMCs), obtained when the disease was refractory, from a patient treated with antithyroid drugs. The sequence derives from a female donor with Graves disease. The DNA is TGTGCCAGTCGCAAGTCCTCGGCGGAAGCTAACTATGGCTACACCTTC. Translated, this is CASRKSSAEANYGYTF.